This TCR beta chain was recovered during a study of shared clonotypes between healthy human individuals. About the study: The study used three CD4 naive, three CD4 memory, two CD8 naive and one CD8 memory plate per donor.

As concerns this clone: Its specificity is not known.

The CDR3 is made up of 13 amino acids. V lost 7 bases to trimming and J lost 2 bases, with 11 bases between them. Germline values: CDR1 LNHDA, CDR2 SQIVND (reference sequence). Selected positively for CCR7 and CD45RO-negative, naive CD8 cells excluded terminally differentiated effector memory CD45RA+ cells. General observations from the study: A generally larger estimated richness was seen in naive subsets than in memory subsets. Sequencing depth was a factor that was expected to affect clonotype sharing among donors.

The method was immunoSEQ multiplex PCR; TCRdb's version includes in-frame clones alone and lacks a portion of them. The table records about 2 million clones, about 95% of them present only once. The sequence came from a man younger than 35 in good health. V and J are TRBV19 and TRBJ1-1; maybe TRBD1 (5 bases). The sample was naive CD8+ T cells sorted from blood. The CDR3: CASTMGENTEAFF. DNA of the CDR3: TGTGCCAGTACCATGGGGGAAAACACTGAAGCTTTCTTT.